This TCR beta chain was identified during a study of T cell responses to AZD1222 COVID-19 vaccine. The protocol was immunoSEQ multiplex PCR, while the TCRdb copy is restricted to in-frame clones and leaves out a portion. The sample lists about 110,000 clones; roughly 84% were seen once. Germline CDR1 reads MGHRA; CDR2 reads YSYEKL. J gave up 9 bases and V 2 bases, and 4 bases lay outside the gene matches. CDR3 length: 14 amino acids. As regards this clone: Its specificity is unknown.

The study's findings and limits: Donors skewed white British and female; clonal diversity was possibly underestimated.

This sequence was found in an adult in good health. Source: peripheral blood, taken on day 0 of AZD1222 vaccination. The chain couples TRBV4-1 to TRBJ1-1, with 12 bases identical to TRBD1. The CDR3 is CASSQPGQGAKAFF. As DNA, the CDR3 is TGCGCCAGCAGCCAACCGGGACAGGGGGCGAAAGCTTTCTTT.